This entry features one TCR beta chain sequence. The antigen is unknown. The data originate from a study of cytomegalovirus exposure and HLA in healthy donors. Germline CDR1 reads SGHVS; CDR2 reads FQNEAQ. The CDR3 runs 15 residues. The ends were cut back, 1 base at V and 4 bases at J, with 14 bases in the middle. It was with 60 Vbeta and 13 Jbeta primers that the PCR ran. Methods used by the authors: About 9.9 million shared chains were among tens of millions of unique TCR beta chains counted in a later analysis. Produced via immunoSEQ multiplex PCR; TCRdb's table is partial and in-frame only. V and J calls plus clone size are reproduced from that table; the DNA served to infer D and trimming. Of under 200,000 clones detected, approximately 71% appear once; the ten largest clones hold 4.5%. Study-wide findings and caveats: In a later analysis, TCR beta V- and J-gene trimming was associated with a missense DCLRE1C variant. Common viral pathogens (according to a later analysis) appeared linked to several of the most significant clusters. Some highly shared sequence variants likely arose as a pipeline artifact.

The sequence was collected from a woman aged 18 to 35 in good health and CMV-seropositive. V usage is TRBV7-8 and J usage is TRBJ2-7; D is possibly TRBD1 (5 bases). The sequenced sample was PBMCs. The CDR3 loop reads CASSLGVRAGYEQYF. The DNA for the CDR3 is TGTGCCAGCAGCTTAGGGGTCAGGGCTGGTTACGAGCAGTACTTC.